Listed here are 2 T cell receptor beta chains from one sample, sequenced in a study of T cell responses to AZD1222 COVID-19 vaccine. Profiled with immunoSEQ multiplex PCR; TCRdb holds only in-frame clones, not every one. The sample consists of 130,000 to 150,000 clones, 88% of them appearing once. The sample consisted of peripheral blood, taken on day 0 of AZD1222 vaccination. The source of these receptors is an adult in good health.

The chain carries TRBV15 and TRBJ2-7; TRBD1 might be the D (5 bases). In germline, CDR1 is LNHNV, CDR2 YYDKDF (reference sequence). The V and J ends lost 0 bases and 0 bases respectively, with 6 bases between them. The CDR3 spans 14 residues. DNA of the CDR3: TGTGCCACCAGCAGAGAACAGGTCTCCTACGAGCAGTACTTC. This gives the protein CATSREQVSYEQYF. The complete variable domain, with remaining parts taken from reference TRBV15 and TRBJ2-7, reads DAMVIQNPRYQVTQFGKPVTLSCSQTLNHNVMYWYQQKSSQAPKLLFHYYDKDFNNEADTPDNFQSRRPNTSFCFLDIRSPGLGDTAMYLCATSREQVSYEQYFGPGTRLTVT.

This chain uses TRBV3-1 (or the pseudogene TRBV3-2) with TRBJ2-1, with D tentatively TRBD1 (5 bases). Deletions cut 1 base from V and 2 bases from J, with 9 bases between. CDR1 is LGHDT and CDR2 is YNNKEL in the germline V gene (reference sequence). The CDR3 spans 15 residues. The CDR3 sequence is CASSQVGATYNEQFF. The DNA of the CDR3 is TGTGCCAGCAGCCAAGTTGGGGCGACCTACAATGAGCAGTTCTTC.